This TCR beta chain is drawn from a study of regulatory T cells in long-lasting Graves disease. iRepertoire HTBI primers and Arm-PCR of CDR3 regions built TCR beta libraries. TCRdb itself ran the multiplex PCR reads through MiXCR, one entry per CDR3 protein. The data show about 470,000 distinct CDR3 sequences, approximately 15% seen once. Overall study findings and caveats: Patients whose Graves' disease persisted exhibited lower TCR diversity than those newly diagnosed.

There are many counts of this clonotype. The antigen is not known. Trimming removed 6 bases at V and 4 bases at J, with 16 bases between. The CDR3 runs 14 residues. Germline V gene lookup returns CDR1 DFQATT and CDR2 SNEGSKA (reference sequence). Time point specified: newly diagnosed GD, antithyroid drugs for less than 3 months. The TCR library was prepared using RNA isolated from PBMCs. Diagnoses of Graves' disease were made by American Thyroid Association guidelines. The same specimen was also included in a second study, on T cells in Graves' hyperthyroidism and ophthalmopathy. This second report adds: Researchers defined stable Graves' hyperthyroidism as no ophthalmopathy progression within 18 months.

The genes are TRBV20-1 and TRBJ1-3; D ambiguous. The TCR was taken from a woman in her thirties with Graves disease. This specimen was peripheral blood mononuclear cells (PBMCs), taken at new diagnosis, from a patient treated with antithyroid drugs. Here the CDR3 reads CSAKNEGAGNTIYF. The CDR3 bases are TGCAGTGCCAAAAACGAGGGAGCCGGAAACACCATATATTTT.